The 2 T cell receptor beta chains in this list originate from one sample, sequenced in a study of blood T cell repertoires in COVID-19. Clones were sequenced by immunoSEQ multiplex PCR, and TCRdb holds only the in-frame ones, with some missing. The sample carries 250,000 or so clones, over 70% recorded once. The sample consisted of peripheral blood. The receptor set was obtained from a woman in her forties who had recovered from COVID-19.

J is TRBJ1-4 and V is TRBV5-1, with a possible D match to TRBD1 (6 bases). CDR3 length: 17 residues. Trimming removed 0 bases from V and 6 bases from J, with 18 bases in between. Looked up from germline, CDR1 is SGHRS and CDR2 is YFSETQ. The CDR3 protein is CASSLARIRGSDEKLFF. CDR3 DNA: TGCGCCAGCAGCTTGGCCAGAATCAGGGGTTCGGATGAAAAACTGTTTTTT. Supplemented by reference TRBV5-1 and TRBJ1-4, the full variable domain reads KAGVTQTPRYLIKTRGQQVTLSCSPISGHRSVSWYQQTPGQGLQFLFEYFSETQRNKGNFPGRFSGRQFSNSRSEMNVSTLELGDSALYLCASSLARIRGSDEKLFFGSGTQLSVL.

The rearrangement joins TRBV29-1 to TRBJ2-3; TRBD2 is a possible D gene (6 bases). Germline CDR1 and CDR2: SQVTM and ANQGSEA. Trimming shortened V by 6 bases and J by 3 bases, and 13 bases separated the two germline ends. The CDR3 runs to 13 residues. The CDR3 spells CSVRDSVTDTQYF. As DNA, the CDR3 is TGCAGCGTGAGGGACTCCGTTACAGATACGCAGTATTTT.